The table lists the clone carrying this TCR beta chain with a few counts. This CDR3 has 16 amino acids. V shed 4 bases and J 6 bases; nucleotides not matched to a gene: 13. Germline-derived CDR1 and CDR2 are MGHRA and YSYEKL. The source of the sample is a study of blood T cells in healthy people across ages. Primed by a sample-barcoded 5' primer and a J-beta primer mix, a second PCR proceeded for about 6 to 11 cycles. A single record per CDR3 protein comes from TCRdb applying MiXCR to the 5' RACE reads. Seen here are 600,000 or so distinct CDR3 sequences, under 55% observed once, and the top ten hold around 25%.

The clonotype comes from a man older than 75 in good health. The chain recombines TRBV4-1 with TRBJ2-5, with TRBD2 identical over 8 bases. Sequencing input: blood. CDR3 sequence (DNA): TGCGCCAGCAGCCTAAGCCCGGGACTAGAATCCAAGACCCAGTACTTC. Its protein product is CASSLSPGLESKTQYF.